This TCR beta chain was profiled in a study of blood T cells in healthy people across ages. Study-level results: With naive T cell percentage, TCR beta diversity showed a strong correlation.

To note about this clonotype: The antigen is not known.

A J-beta primer mix and a sample-barcoded 5' primer were used in a second PCR of roughly 7 to 12 cycles. Each cDNA molecule received a tag from a template-switch adaptor that had 12 random nucleotides. TCRdb re-analysed the 5' RACE reads in MiXCR, keeping a single row per CDR3 protein. The sample carries 1.5 million to 2 million distinct CDR3 sequences, 28% recorded once. Isolating PBMCs gave at least 6.5 million of these cells per sample. Germline V gene sequence: CDR1 SNHLY, CDR2 FYNNEI. Germline trimming cut 6 bases from V and 6 bases from J; bases unmatched to any gene: 5. The CDR3 runs to 13 residues.

The sequenced material came from blood. The TCR comes from a woman aged 25-40 years in good health. This chain connects TRBV2 to TRBJ1-2; 9 bases map to TRBD1. CDR3 loop: CASRGQGVDGYTF. The CDR3 coding sequence is TGTGCCAGCAGGGGACAGGGTGTAGATGGCTACACCTTC. Filled out from reference TRBV2 and TRBJ1-2, the complete variable domain reads EPEVTQTPSHQVTQMGQEVILRCVPISNHLYFYWYRQILGQKVEFLVSFYNNEISEKSEIFDDQFSVERPDGSNFTLKIRSTKLEDSAMYFCASRGQGVDGYTFGSGTRLTVV.